This TCR beta chain derives from a study of blood T cell repertoires in COVID-19. Overall study: Spain, Italy and the United States supplied samples that represented acute and convalescent COVID-19. The cDNA or gDNA used as material had been derived from T cells, B-cell-depleted T cells, or PBMCs.

This clone occurred once. Germline CDR1 reads SGHDT; CDR2 reads YYEEEE. The trim removed 0 bases at V and 4 bases at J, leaving 8 bases unmatched. The CDR3 sequence is 16 residues long. As originally analysed: Counts of nucleated cells, estimated from reference gene primer amplification, were obtained. The assay was immunoSEQ multiplex PCR, and TCRdb's table has in-frame clones only and misses some. V and J calls and clone size follow that table, whereas D and trimming were derived from the DNA. The repertoire holds approximately 220,000 clones, with more than 85% as singletons. J is TRBJ1-2 and V is TRBV5-6, with TRBD1 matching 8 bases. Input material: peripheral blood. This receptor was identified in a man aged 40-50 years with acute or convalescent COVID-19. The chain's CDR3 is CASSLVAAGGAYGYTF. CDR3 sequence (DNA): TGTGCCAGCAGCTTGGTGGCGGCAGGGGGCGCCTATGGCTACACCTTC.